Detailed here is one TCR beta chain. Given a much more abundant clone one base away, this may be a read error. The CDR3 ends on some other residue instead of the conserved phenylalanine or tryptophan, so this is likely a read error. This specimen belongs to a study of tumor and adjacent non-tumor tissue in lung cancer. Looking at the study overall: Histology: about 13 adenocarcinoma, a couple of squamous cell carcinoma, 1 small cell lung cancer. Aged 31 to 76 years, patients included roughly ten men and 5 women with stage I to III disease. About 4.17 million productive TCRbeta reads were obtained per sample on average.

V lost 0 bases, J lost 2 bases, and 11 bases lay in between. Germline CDR1 is MGHRA and CDR2 is YSYEKL. This CDR3 spans 16 amino acids. TCRbeta libraries were built with three rounds of nested PCR, modified from ARM-PCR. One entry per CDR3 protein results from TCRdb running MiXCR on the multiplex PCR reads. The sample has around 120,000 distinct CDR3 sequences, 66% seen once. No cell sorting was done before RNA was extracted from the tissue. The V call is TRBV4-1, the J call TRBJ1-5; D is perhaps TRBD1 (5 bases). The sequence was obtained from a man aged 25 to 45 with non-small cell lung cancer. The sample taken for sequencing was lung tumor tissue. Written as DNA, the CDR3 is TGCGCCAGCAGCCAAGATCTTGTGGGGCGCAATCAGCCCCAGCATTCT. Its translation: CASSQDLVGRNQPQHS.